These T cell receptor beta chains were read from a single sample in a study of blood T cell repertoires in COVID-19. Assay: immunoSEQ multiplex PCR; the TCRdb copy retains only in-frame clones and omits some. The sample lists 250,000 or so clones, 80% to 90% occurring once. Sequencing used PBMCs or T cells enriched from blood (not recorded which). The receptor set was obtained from a woman in her 30s with acute COVID-19. Each CDR3 is given with its conserved first and last residue. The D gene is left open where the match is weak. Rows may omit the clone size; those that give it use once, few, many or a size class.

d_call: TRBD2
v_call: TRBV5-6
j_call: TRBJ2-5
clone_size: .
cdr3_nt: TGTGCCAGCAGACAGGGACTAGAAGAGACCCAGTACTTC
cdr3_aa: CASRQGLEETQYF

d_call: .
v_call: TRBV11-2
j_call: TRBJ2-7
clone_size: .
cdr3_nt: TGTGCCAGCAGCATAAGGACGGGGTACGAGCAGTACTTC
cdr3_aa: CASSIRTGYEQYF

d_call: .
v_call: TRBV7-2
j_call: TRBJ2-2
clone_size: .
cdr3_nt: TGTGCCAGCAGCCCTGATCGGGGGACGAACACCGGGGAGCTGTTTTTT
cdr3_aa: CASSPDRGTNTGELFF

d_call: .
v_call: TRBV18
j_call: TRBJ1-3
clone_size: .
cdr3_nt: TGTGCCAGCTCACCATCCGTCTCTGGAAACACCATATATTTT
cdr3_aa: CASSPSVSGNTIYF

d_call: .
v_call: TRBV28
j_call: TRBJ2-1
clone_size: .
cdr3_nt: TGTGCCAGCAGTTCGGTTGGATGGAGTGAGCAGTTCTTC
cdr3_aa: CASSSVGWSEQFF

d_call: TRBD2
v_call: TRBV10-3
j_call: TRBJ2-3
clone_size: .
cdr3_nt: TGTGCCATCAGCACTCTAGCGGGAGTACAAGATACGCAGTATTTT
cdr3_aa: CAISTLAGVQDTQYF

d_call: .
v_call: TRBV4-2
j_call: TRBJ2-7
clone_size: .
cdr3_nt: TGTGCCAGCAGCCAGGGAGGGGGAGAGCAGTACTTC
cdr3_aa: CASSQGGGEQYF

d_call: TRBD2
v_call: TRBV28
j_call: TRBJ2-1
clone_size: .
cdr3_nt: TGTGCCAGCAGTCCAAGGACTAGCGGGAGTGTTGAGCAGTTCTTC
cdr3_aa: CASSPRTSGSVEQFF

d_call: .
v_call: TRBV21-1
j_call: TRBJ1-5
clone_size: .
cdr3_nt: TGTGCCAGCAGTAGTATCCCCAATCAGCCCCAGCATTTT
cdr3_aa: CASSSIPNQPQHF

d_call: TRBD2
v_call: TRBV27
j_call: TRBJ2-3
clone_size: .
cdr3_nt: TGTGCCAGCAGCCCATACCATAGCGGGAGGGGGGATACGCAGTATTTT
cdr3_aa: CASSPYHSGRGDTQYF

d_call: TRBD2
v_call: TRBV27
j_call: TRBJ2-3
clone_size: .
cdr3_nt: TGTGCCAGCAGTTTATCGGGACTAGCGACAGATACGCAGTATTTT
cdr3_aa: CASSLSGLATDTQYF

d_call: TRBD1
v_call: TRBV5-3
j_call: TRBJ2-7
clone_size: .
cdr3_nt: TGTGCCAGAAGCTTTATTGGGACAGTACACTACGAGCAGTACTTC
cdr3_aa: CARSFIGTVHYEQYF

d_call: .
v_call: TRBV3-1/TRBV3-2
j_call: TRBJ1-4
clone_size: .
cdr3_nt: TGTGCCAGCAGTCGTGGGCAGGGGAATGAAAAACTGTTTTTT
cdr3_aa: CASSRGQGNEKLFF

d_call: TRBD1
v_call: TRBV25-1
j_call: TRBJ1-5
clone_size: .
cdr3_nt: TGTGCCAGCAGTGATTCTCGGGACAGGGGGCACGGCAATCAGCCCCAGCATTTT
cdr3_aa: CASSDSRDRGHGNQPQHF

d_call: TRBD2
v_call: TRBV19
j_call: TRBJ2-1
clone_size: .
cdr3_nt: TGTGCCTCTAGCGGGAGAAACAATGAGCAGTTCTTC
cdr3_aa: CASSGRNNEQFF

d_call: .
v_call: TRBV20-1
j_call: TRBJ2-5
clone_size: .
cdr3_nt: TGCAGTGCTAGATTCGGTGAGACCCAGTACTTC
cdr3_aa: CSARFGETQYF

d_call: .
v_call: TRBV7-6
j_call: TRBJ1-2
clone_size: .
cdr3_nt: TGTGCCAGCAGCCTAGAAGCAGGGGAGTATGGCTACACCTTC
cdr3_aa: CASSLEAGEYGYTF

d_call: .
v_call: TRBV30
j_call: TRBJ2-7
clone_size: .
cdr3_nt: TGTGCCTGGAGTGTGAAGAACAGTCCAGGCTACGAGCAGTACTTC
cdr3_aa: CAWSVKNSPGYEQYF

d_call: .
v_call: TRBV7-3
j_call: TRBJ2-2
clone_size: few
cdr3_nt: TGTGCCAGCAGCACCCAGTTGACCGGGGAGCTGTTTTTT
cdr3_aa: CASSTQLTGELFF

d_call: .
v_call: TRBV7-2
j_call: TRBJ2-3
clone_size: .
cdr3_nt: TGTGCCAGCAGCTTAGGAGGCGGAGGATTTACAGATACGCAGTATTTT
cdr3_aa: CASSLGGGGFTDTQYF

d_call: TRBD2
v_call: TRBV2
j_call: TRBJ2-3
clone_size: .
cdr3_nt: TGTGCCAGCAGTGAGACGGGACTAGCGGGAGTCGATACGCAGTATTTT
cdr3_aa: CASSETGLAGVDTQYF

d_call: .
v_call: TRBV28
j_call: TRBJ2-3
clone_size: once
cdr3_nt: TGTGCCAGCATGAAGCGGACCCCGGGTACGCAGTATTTT
cdr3_aa: CASMKRTPGTQYF

d_call: TRBD2
v_call: TRBV9
j_call: TRBJ2-1
clone_size: few
cdr3_nt: TGTGCCAGCGGGGGAACTAGCGTTTTCTACAATGAGCAGTTCTTC
cdr3_aa: CASGGTSVFYNEQFF

d_call: TRBD2
v_call: TRBV28
j_call: TRBJ2-1
clone_size: .
cdr3_nt: TGTGCCAGCAGTCGCCCCGGGACTACGGGCAATGAGCAGTTCTTC
cdr3_aa: CASSRPGTTGNEQFF

d_call: .
v_call: TRBV28
j_call: TRBJ2-3
clone_size: .
cdr3_nt: TGTGCCAGCAGTCTCAGACTAGGCACAGATACGCAGTATTTT
cdr3_aa: CASSLRLGTDTQYF

d_call: .
v_call: TRBV5-1
j_call: TRBJ2-3
clone_size: .
cdr3_nt: TGCGCCAGCAGCTACCGGGACTCCACAGATACGCAGTATTTT
cdr3_aa: CASSYRDSTDTQYF

d_call: .
v_call: TRBV9
j_call: TRBJ1-2
clone_size: .
cdr3_nt: TGTGCCAGCAGCGTATCTGACAGGCCGGCCCCGATCTATGGCTACACCTTC
cdr3_aa: CASSVSDRPAPIYGYTF

d_call: TRBD2
v_call: TRBV4-1
j_call: TRBJ2-3
clone_size: .
cdr3_nt: TGCGCCAGCAGCCAAGAGAATAGCGGGAGGGCAGATACGCAGTATTTT
cdr3_aa: CASSQENSGRADTQYF

d_call: TRBD1
v_call: TRBV28
j_call: TRBJ2-7
clone_size: .
cdr3_nt: TGTGCCAGCATTTCCCCGACAGGGTCATACGAGCAGTACTTC
cdr3_aa: CASISPTGSYEQYF

d_call: .
v_call: TRBV7-3
j_call: TRBJ2-6
clone_size: .
cdr3_nt: TGTGCCAGCAGCCCGAGCTCTGGGGCCAACGTCCTGACTTTC
cdr3_aa: CASSPSSGANVLTF

d_call: TRBD2
v_call: TRBV7-8
j_call: TRBJ2-1
clone_size: .
cdr3_nt: TGTGCCAGCAGCTCAAAACCTACTAGCGGGACACAAACCCAACAGTTCTTC
cdr3_aa: CASSSKPTSGTQTQQFF

d_call: TRBD1
v_call: TRBV6-5
j_call: TRBJ1-1
clone_size: .
cdr3_nt: TGTGCCAGCAGCCTATTACAGGGGGCGGCCGAGGAAGCTTTCTTT
cdr3_aa: CASSLLQGAAEEAFF

d_call: .
v_call: TRBV4-2
j_call: TRBJ1-1
clone_size: .
cdr3_nt: TGTGCCAGCAGCCAAGACATTTCGAACACTGAAGCTTTCTTT
cdr3_aa: CASSQDISNTEAFF